The clone carrying this T cell receptor beta chain was observed a single time. At the DNA level, this CDR3 is encoded by other sequences in the same sample as well. Recruitment covered 25 or so US areas and drew participants whose ages spanned about 18 to 90 years. Donors were grouped by their self-reported clinical history. The ends lost 4 bases at V and 1 base at J; junction bases unmatched: 4. The CDR3 contains 15 residues. Germline V gene lookup returns CDR1 SGHRS and CDR2 YFSETQ. Original processing notes: Estimation of nucleated cell counts was performed using reference gene primer amplification. Here immunoSEQ multiplex PCR was the method, and the copy in TCRdb shows in-frame clones only, minus some. V and J calls and clone size follow that table, whereas D and trimming were derived from the DNA. The repertoire consists of approximately 240,000 clones, with around 87% occurring once and the leading ten covering about 6%.

The sample originates from a study of blood T cell repertoires in COVID-19. This clonotype was obtained from a woman in her twenties or thirties with acute COVID-19. Sample: PBMCs or T cells enriched from blood (not recorded which). This rearrangement joins TRBV5-1 to TRBJ1-5; TRBD1 matches at 8 bases. The CDR3 reads CASSLQGESNQPQHF. The CDR3 DNA is TGCGCCAGCAGCCTACAGGGGGAAAGCAATCAGCCCCAGCATTTT.